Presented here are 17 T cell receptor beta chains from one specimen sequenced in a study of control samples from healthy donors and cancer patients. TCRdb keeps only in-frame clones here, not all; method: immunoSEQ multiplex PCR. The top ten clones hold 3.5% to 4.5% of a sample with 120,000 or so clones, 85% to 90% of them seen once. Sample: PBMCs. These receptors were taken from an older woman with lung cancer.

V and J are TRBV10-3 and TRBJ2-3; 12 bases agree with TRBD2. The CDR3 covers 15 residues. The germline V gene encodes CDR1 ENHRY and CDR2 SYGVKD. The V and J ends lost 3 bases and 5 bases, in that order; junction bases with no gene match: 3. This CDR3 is CAISELAGGEDTQYF. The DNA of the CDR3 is TGTGCCATCAGTGAACTAGCGGGGGGTGAAGATACGCAGTATTTT.

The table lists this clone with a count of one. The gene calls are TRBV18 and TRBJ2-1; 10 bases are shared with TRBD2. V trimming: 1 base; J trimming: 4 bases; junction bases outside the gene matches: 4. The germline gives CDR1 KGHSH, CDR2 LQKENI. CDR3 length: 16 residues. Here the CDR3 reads CASSPRLAGEYNEQFF. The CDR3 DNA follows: TGTGCCAGCTCACCACGGCTAGCGGGGGAGTACAATGAGCAGTTCTTC.

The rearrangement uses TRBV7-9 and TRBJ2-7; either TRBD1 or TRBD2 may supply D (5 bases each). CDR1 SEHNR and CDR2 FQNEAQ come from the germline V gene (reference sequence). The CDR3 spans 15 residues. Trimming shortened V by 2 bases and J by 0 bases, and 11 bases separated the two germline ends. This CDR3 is CASSLWGSTSYEQYF. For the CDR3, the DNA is TGTGCCAGCAGCTTATGGGGGAGTACCTCCTACGAGCAGTACTTC. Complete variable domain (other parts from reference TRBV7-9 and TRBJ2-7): DTGVSQNPRHKITKRGQNVTFRCDPISEHNRLYWYRQTLGQGPEFLTYFQNEAQLEKSRLLSDRFSAERPKGSFSTLEIQRTEQGDSAMYLCASSLWGSTSYEQYFGPGTRLTVT.

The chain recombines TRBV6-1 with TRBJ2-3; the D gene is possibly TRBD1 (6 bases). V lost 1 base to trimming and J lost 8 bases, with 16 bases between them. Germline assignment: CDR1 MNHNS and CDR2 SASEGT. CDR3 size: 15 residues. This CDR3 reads CASSEGQVWVGTQYF. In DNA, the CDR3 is TGTGCCAGCAGTGAAGGACAGGTCTGGGTAGGTACGCAGTATTTT.

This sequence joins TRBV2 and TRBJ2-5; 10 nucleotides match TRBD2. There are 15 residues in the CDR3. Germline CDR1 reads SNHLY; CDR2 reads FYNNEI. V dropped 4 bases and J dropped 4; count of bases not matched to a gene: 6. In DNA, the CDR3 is TGTGCCAGCAGTGGCCAGCGGGGGGGCCCAGAGACCCAGTACTTC. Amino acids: CASSGQRGGPETQYF.

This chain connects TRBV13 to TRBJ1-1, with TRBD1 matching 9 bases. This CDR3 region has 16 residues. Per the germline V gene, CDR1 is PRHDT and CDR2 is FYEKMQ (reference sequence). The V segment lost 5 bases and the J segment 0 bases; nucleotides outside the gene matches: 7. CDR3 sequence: CASSTPDRGMNTEAFF. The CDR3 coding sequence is TGTGCCAGCAGCACTCCCGACAGGGGGATGAACACTGAAGCTTTCTTT.

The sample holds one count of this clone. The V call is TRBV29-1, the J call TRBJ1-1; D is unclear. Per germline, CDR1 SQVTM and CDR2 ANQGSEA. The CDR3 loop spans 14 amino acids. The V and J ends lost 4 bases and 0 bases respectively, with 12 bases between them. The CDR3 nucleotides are TGCAGCGTTGGAAGGATTGGCATGAACACTGAAGCTTTCTTT. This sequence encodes CSVGRIGMNTEAFF.

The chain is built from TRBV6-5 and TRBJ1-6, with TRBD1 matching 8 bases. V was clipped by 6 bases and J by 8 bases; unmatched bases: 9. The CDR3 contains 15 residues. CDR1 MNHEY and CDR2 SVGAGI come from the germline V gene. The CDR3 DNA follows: TGTGCCAGCAGGACCGGACAGGGATCGGATTCACCCCTCCACTTT. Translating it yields CASRTGQGSDSPLHF.

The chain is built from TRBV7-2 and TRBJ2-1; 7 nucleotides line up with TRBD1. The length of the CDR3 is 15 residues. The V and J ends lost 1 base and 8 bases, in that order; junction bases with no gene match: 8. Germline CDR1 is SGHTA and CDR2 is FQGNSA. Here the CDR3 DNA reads TGTGCCAGCAGCTTAGGATGGAGAGGGGGCGATGAGCAGTTCTTC. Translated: CASSLGWRGGDEQFF. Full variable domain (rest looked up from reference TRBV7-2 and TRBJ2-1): GAGVSQSPSNKVTEKGKDVELRCDPISGHTALYWYRQSLGQGLEFLIYFQGNSAPDKSGLPSDRFSAERTGGSVSTLTIQRTQQEDSAVYLCASSLGWRGGDEQFFGPGTRLTVL.

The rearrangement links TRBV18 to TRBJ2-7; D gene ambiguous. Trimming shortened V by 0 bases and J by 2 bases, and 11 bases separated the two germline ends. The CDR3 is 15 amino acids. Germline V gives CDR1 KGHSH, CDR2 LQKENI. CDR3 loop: CASSPPEGITYEQYF. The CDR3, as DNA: TGTGCCAGCTCACCACCAGAAGGGATCACCTACGAGCAGTACTTC.

CDR3 sequence (DNA): TGTGCCAGCAGTTTATCGGCAGGCCAATTGAGAACCTACGAGCAGTACTTC. Translating it yields CASSLSAGQLRTYEQYF. The chain uses TRBV27 and TRBJ2-7; D gene unclear. V was trimmed by 0 bases and J by 2 bases, leaving 17 bases between them. Per germline, CDR1 MNHEY and CDR2 SMNVEV (reference sequence). This CDR3 region has 17 residues.

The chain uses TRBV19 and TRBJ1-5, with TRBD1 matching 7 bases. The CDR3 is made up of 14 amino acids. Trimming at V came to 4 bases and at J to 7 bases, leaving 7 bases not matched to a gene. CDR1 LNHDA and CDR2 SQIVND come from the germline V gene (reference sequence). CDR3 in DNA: TGTGCCAGTAGTACAAGACAGGGAGTCCAGCCCCAGCATTTT. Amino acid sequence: CASSTRQGVQPQHF.

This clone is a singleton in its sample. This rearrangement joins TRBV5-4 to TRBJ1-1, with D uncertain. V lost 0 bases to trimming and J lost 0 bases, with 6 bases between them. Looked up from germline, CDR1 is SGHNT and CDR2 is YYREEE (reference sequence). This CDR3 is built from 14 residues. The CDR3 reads CASSLEPMNTEAFF. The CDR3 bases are TGTGCCAGCAGCTTGGAGCCCATGAACACTGAAGCTTTCTTT.

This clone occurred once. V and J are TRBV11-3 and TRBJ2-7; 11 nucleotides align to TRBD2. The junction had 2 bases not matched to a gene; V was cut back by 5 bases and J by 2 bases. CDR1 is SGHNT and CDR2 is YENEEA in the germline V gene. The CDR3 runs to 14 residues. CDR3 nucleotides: TGTGCCAGCAGCGTAGCGGGAGGGCCCTACGAGCAGTACTTC. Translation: CASSVAGGPYEQYF. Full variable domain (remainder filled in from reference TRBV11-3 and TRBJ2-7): EAGVVQSPRYKIIEKKQPVAFWCNPISGHNTLYWYLQNLGQGPELLIRYENEEAVDDSQLPKDRFSAERLKGVDSTLKIQPAELGDSAVYLCASSVAGGPYEQYFGPGTRLTVT.

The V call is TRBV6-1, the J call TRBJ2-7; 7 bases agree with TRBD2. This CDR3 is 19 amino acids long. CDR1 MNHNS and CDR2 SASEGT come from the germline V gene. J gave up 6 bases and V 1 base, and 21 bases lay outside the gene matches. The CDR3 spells CASSEGSLRGTGTKGEQYF. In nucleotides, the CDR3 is TGTGCCAGCAGTGAAGGGTCTTTGCGGGGAACCGGGACTAAGGGCGAGCAGTACTTC.

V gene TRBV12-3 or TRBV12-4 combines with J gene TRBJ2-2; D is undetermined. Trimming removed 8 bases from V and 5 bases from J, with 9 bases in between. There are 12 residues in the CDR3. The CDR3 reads CASVLLTGELFF. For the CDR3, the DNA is TGTGCCAGCGTCCTGCTTACCGGGGAGCTGTTTTTT.

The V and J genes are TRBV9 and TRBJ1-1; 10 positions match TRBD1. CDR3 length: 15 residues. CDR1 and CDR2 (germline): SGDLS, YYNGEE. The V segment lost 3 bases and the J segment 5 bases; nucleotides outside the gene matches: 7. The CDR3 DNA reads TGTGCCAGCAGCGCAACGGGACAGGGGTTTACTGAAGCTTTCTTT. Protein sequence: CASSATGQGFTEAFF.